This entry describes one T cell receptor beta chain. What it recognizes is unknown. J was trimmed by 6 bases and V by 4 bases; bases with no gene match: 10. There are 15 residues in the CDR3. Looked up from germline, CDR1 is LGHDT and CDR2 is YNNKEL (reference sequence). This specimen comes from a study of early T cells in non-severe SARS-CoV-2 infection. Study observations and caveats: VDJdb matching, biased toward anti-spike CD8 responses, missed private and CD4 specificities.

TCRdb re-called the 5' RACE reads with MiXCR, one entry per CDR3 protein. The sample contains tens of thousands of distinct CDR3 sequences, 8.7% of which appear only once. This receptor was identified in an adult who was a healthcare worker with PCR-confirmed SARS-CoV-2 infection or an uninfected control (not recorded which). This material consisted of whole blood, taken at baseline. The chain is built from TRBV3-1 and TRBJ2-3; TRBD2 agrees at 7 bases. The CDR3 sequence is CASSLSGGRMDTQYF. The CDR3 nucleotides read TGTGCCAGCAGCCTCTCCGGCGGGAGAATGGATACGCAGTATTTT.